This record looks at one T cell receptor beta chain sequence and its context. Its matching antigen is unknown. This entry is derived from a study of response to subunit inactivated influenza vaccine. General study findings and limits: The authors proposed limited new T cell recruitment per seasonal influenza vaccination.

TCRdb re-called the RT-PCR reads through MiXCR, storing one row per CDR3 protein. This repertoire shows hundreds of thousands of distinct CDR3 sequences, about 7.6% found once; its top ten account for 13%. The CDR3 runs 15 residues. Trimming stripped 3 bases from V and 3 bases from J, with 12 bases between. Germline CDR1 is SGHDN and CDR2 is FVKESK. Sequenced here: PBMCs from blood, sampled around 25 months after vaccination. The chain joins TRBV14 to TRBJ2-1; TRBD2 is a possible D gene (5 bases). The clonotype comes from a man between 50 and 75 years old who received an inactivated influenza vaccine. The DNA of the CDR3 is TGTGCCAGCAGCCAGGGGAACGGGGACTACAATGAGCAGTTCTTC. It encodes CASSQGNGDYNEQFF.